This T cell receptor beta chain emerged from a study of OX40 agonist ivuxolimab in advanced cancers. Trimming removed 1 base at V and 7 bases at J, with 14 bases between. Germline CDR1 SGHTS, CDR2 YDEGEE. The CDR3 is 14 amino acids. Clones were read by immunoSEQ multiplex PCR, and TCRdb kept only the in-frame ones, dropping some. The sample lists about 80,000 clones, around four fifths seen once, with 20% to 25% in the top ten. The specimen was CD4+ or CD8+ T cells sorted from blood, collected in a trial of the OX40 agonist ivuxolimab. This chain uses TRBV5-8 with TRBJ1-2; D is possibly TRBD1 (6 bases). The sequence derives from an adult with an advanced solid tumor such as melanoma, head and neck, liver or kidney cancer. The CDR3 DNA sequence: TGTGCCAGCAGCTTGCTTGGGGGGGCGGCTGGCTACACCTTC. It encodes CASSLLGGAAGYTF. The full variable domain, in which reference TRBV5-8 and TRBJ1-2 provide the parts outside the CDR3, is EAGVTQSPTHLIKTRGQQATLRCSPISGHTSVYWYQQALGLGLQFLLWYDEGEERNRGNFPPRFSGRQFPNYSSELNVNALELEDSALYLCASSLLGGAAGYTFGSGTRLTVV.